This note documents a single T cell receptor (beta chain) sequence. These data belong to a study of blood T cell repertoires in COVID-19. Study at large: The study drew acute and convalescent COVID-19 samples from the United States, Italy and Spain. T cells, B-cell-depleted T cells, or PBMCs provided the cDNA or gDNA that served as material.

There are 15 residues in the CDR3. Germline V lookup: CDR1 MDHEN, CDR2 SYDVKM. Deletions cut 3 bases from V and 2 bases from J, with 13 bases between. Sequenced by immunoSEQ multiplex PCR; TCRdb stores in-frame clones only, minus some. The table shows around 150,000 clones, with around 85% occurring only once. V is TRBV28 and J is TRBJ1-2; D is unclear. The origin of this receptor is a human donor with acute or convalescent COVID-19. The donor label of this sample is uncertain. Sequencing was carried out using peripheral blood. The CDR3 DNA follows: TGTGCCAGCAGTTTTTCGGCAGCGATGAACTATGGCTACACCTTC. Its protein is CASSFSAAMNYGYTF.